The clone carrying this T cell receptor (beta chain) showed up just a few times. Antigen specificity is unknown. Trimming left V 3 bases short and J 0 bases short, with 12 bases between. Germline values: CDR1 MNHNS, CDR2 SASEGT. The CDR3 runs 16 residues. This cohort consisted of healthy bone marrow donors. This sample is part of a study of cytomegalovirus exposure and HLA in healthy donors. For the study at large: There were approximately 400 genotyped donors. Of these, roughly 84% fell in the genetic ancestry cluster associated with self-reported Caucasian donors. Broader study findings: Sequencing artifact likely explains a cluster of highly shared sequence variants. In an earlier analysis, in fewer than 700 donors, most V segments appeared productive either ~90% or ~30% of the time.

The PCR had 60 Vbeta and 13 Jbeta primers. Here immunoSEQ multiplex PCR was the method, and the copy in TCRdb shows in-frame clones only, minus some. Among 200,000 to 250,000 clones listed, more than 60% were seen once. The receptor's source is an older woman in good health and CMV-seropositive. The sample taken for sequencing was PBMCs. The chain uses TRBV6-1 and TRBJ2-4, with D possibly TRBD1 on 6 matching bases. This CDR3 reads CASSDRGILAKNIQYF. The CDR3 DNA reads TGTGCCAGCAGTGACAGGGGAATACTAGCCAAAAACATTCAGTACTTC.